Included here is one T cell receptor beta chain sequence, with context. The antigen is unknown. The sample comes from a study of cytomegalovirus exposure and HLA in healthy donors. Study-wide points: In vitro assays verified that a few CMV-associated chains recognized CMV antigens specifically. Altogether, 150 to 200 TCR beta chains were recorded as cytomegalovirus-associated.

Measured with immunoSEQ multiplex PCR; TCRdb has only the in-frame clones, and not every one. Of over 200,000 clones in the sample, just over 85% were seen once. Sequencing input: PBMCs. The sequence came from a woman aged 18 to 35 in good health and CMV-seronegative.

CDR3 DNA sequence: TGTGCCAGCAGCTACCCTGACAGTCTCTACGAGCAGTACTTC. It is translated as CASSYPDSLYEQYF. The genes are TRBV2 and TRBJ2-7; possibly TRBD1 for D (5 bases). Germline CDR1 and CDR2: SNHLY and FYNNEI. Between the trimmed V and J ends, which lost 6 bases and 3 bases, there was a span of 15 bases. This CDR3 comprises 14 residues.